The 29 T cell receptor beta chains below come from one sample, sequenced in a study of cytomegalovirus exposure and HLA in healthy donors. Primers included in the PCR were 60 Vbeta and 13 Jbeta primers. This table comes from immunoSEQ multiplex PCR, and its TCRdb copy is limited to in-frame clones, with some not included. The repertoire has approximately 100,000 clones, 85% of them found once; the top ten carry 6% to 7.5%. Material: PBMCs. The origin of the receptors is a man in his forties or fifties in good health and CMV-seropositive.

This chain joins TRBV30 and TRBJ1-1, with D uncertain. Trimming removed 3 bases from V and 0 bases from J, with 5 bases in between. The CDR3 spans 12 residues. Germline CDR1 is GTSNPN and CDR2 is SVGIG (reference sequence). The CDR3 reads CAWSEVNTEAFF. In nucleotides, the CDR3 is TGTGCCTGGAGCGAGGTGAACACTGAAGCTTTCTTT.

The chain has TRBV7-9 and TRBJ1-1, with D possibly matching TRBD1 (6 bases). Trimming shortened V by 4 bases and J by 0 bases, and 21 bases separated the two germline ends. CDR3 length: 18 residues. Looked up from germline, CDR1 is SEHNR and CDR2 is FQNEAQ (reference sequence). The CDR3 nucleotides are TGTGCCAGCAGCTCCAACAGGGCTGAACGGAACATGAACACTGAAGCTTTCTTT. Its translation: CASSSNRAERNMNTEAFF.

The chain uses TRBV6-5 and TRBJ1-6, with TRBD1 matching 7 bases. Germline V gene sequence: CDR1 MNHEY, CDR2 SVGAGI. The CDR3 runs 13 residues. J gave up 10 bases and V 8 bases, and 8 bases lay outside the gene matches. CDR3 sequence: CASGRDSSSPLHF. CDR3 DNA sequence: TGTGCCAGCGGCCGGGACAGTTCATCACCCCTCCACTTT.

The chain recombines TRBV2 with TRBJ2-7; TRBD1 is a possible D gene (5 bases). CDR1 and CDR2 from the germline V gene are SNHLY and FYNNEI. The V and J ends lost 3 bases and 5 bases respectively, with 11 bases between them. The CDR3 is made up of 13 amino acids. The CDR3 coding sequence is TGTGCCAGCAGTGACAGGGTGGAAAACGAGCAGTACTTC. It encodes CASSDRVENEQYF.

This clone was seen once. V gene TRBV7-9 combines with J gene TRBJ1-4; D is unresolved. Trimming took off 6 bases at V and 0 bases at J, with 17 bases between the two ends. Germline V gives CDR1 SEHNR, CDR2 FQNEAQ (reference sequence). The CDR3 consists of 17 residues. CDR3 in amino acids: CASSPWAEVATNEKLFF. CDR3 sequence (DNA): TGTGCCAGCAGTCCATGGGCAGAAGTTGCAACTAATGAAAAACTGTTTTTT.

Details on this clone: A junction boundary mismatches the germline segment, possibly from a read error. This CDR3 is also generated by other DNA sequences in the sample. This chain joins TRBV5-4 and TRBJ2-3, with D tentatively TRBD2 (7 bases). The length of the CDR3 is 14 residues. Germline assignment: CDR1 SGHNT and CDR2 YYREEE (reference sequence). The CDR3 region is CASSPGGREDTQYF. The DNA for the CDR3 is TGCGCCAGCAGCCCGGGGGGCAGGGAAGATACGCAGTATTTT.

Regarding this clone: The sample holds other DNA sequences that translate to the same CDR3. This chain links TRBV7-9 with TRBJ1-1; 10 bases are shared with TRBD1. CDR3 length: 14 residues. From germline, CDR1 is SEHNR and CDR2 FQNEAQ (reference sequence). The V gene end was trimmed by 5 bases and the J gene end by 1 base; junction bases not matched to a gene: 1. The CDR3 DNA sequence: TGTGCCAGCAGCAGGACAGGGGGGAACACTGAAGCTTTCTTT. It translates to CASSRTGGNTEAFF.

The chain links TRBV6-6 to TRBJ1-4, with 7 bases fitting TRBD1. In germline, CDR1 is MNHNY, CDR2 SVGAGI (reference sequence). The CDR3 spans 16 residues. Trimming at V came to 2 bases and at J to 3 bases, leaving 6 bases not matched to a gene. CDR3 in amino acids: CASSYGRGTANEKLFF. In nucleotides, the CDR3 is TGTGCCAGCAGTTACGGAAGGGGGACAGCTAATGAAAAACTGTTTTTT.

The chain joins TRBV6-1 to TRBJ2-5, with 7 bases aligning to TRBD1. V lost 8 bases, J lost 2 bases, and 11 bases stayed unmatched. From germline, CDR1 is MNHNS and CDR2 SASEGT. The CDR3 spans 15 residues. In DNA form, the CDR3 reads TGTGCCAGCGGGGGTAGATGGACAGGTCAAGAGACCCAGTACTTC. Encoded protein: CASGGRWTGQETQYF.

Turning to this clone: Other nucleotide sequences in the sample specify the same CDR3. The genes are TRBV27 and TRBJ1-5; D gene uncertain. CDR3 size: 13 residues. Per the germline V gene, CDR1 is MNHEY and CDR2 is SMNVEV (reference sequence). With 2 bases removed from V and 5 bases from J, the gap between germline ends came to 7 bases. CDR3 sequence (DNA): TGTGCCAGCAGTTTAGGACTCTATCAGCCCCAGCATTTT. It specifies CASSLGLYQPQHF.

In regard to this clone: Mismatch with germline at one junction end may stem from a read error. The sample holds other DNA sequences that translate to the same CDR3. The chain uses TRBV11-2 and TRBJ1-6; D perhaps matches TRBD1 (6 bases). The CDR3 is 15 amino acids. Germline V gene lookup returns CDR1 SGHAT and CDR2 FQNNGV. CDR3 nucleotides: TGTGCCAACAGCTTAGTACAGGGTCTTTTTTCACCCCTCCACTTT. Encoded protein: CANSLVQGLFSPLHF.

The rearrangement links TRBV5-1 to TRBJ1-1; 9 bases align to TRBD1. The V gene's germline CDR1 is SGHRS and CDR2 YFSETQ. Trimming at V came to 1 base and at J to 0 bases, leaving 4 bases not matched to a gene. The CDR3 is 16 residues long. CDR3 sequence (DNA): TGCGCCAGCAGCTTGACAGGGGGCGCTTTGAACACTGAAGCTTTCTTT. It encodes CASSLTGGALNTEAFF. Based on the CDR3 plus reference TRBV5-1 and TRBJ1-1, the full variable domain is KAGVTQTPRYLIKTRGQQVTLSCSPISGHRSVSWYQQTPGQGLQFLFEYFSETQRNKGNFPGRFSGRQFSNSRSEMNVSTLELGDSALYLCASSLTGGALNTEAFFGQGTRLTVV.

The V call is TRBV14, the J call TRBJ2-3; possibly TRBD1 for D (5 bases). From germline, CDR1 is SGHDN and CDR2 FVKESK. The length of the CDR3 is 15 residues. The germline V and J ends were trimmed by 0 bases and 5 bases, with 12 bases remaining between them. CDR3 protein: CASSQDPRQLDTQYF. The CDR3 DNA reads TGTGCCAGCAGCCAAGATCCGAGACAGCTAGATACGCAGTATTTT. Full variable domain (rest looked up from reference TRBV14 and TRBJ2-3): EAGVTQFPSHSVIEKGQTVTLRCDPISGHDNLYWYRRVMGKEIKFLLHFVKESKQDESGMPNNRFLAERTGGTYSTLKVQPAELEDSGVYFCASSQDPRQLDTQYFGPGTRLTVL.

The chain uses TRBV7-3 and TRBJ2-3, with 12 bases matching TRBD2. Germline lookup yields CDR1 SGHTA and CDR2 FQGTGA. V gave up 5 bases and J gave up 5 bases; unmatched junction bases: 2. The CDR3 sequence is 14 residues long. The CDR3 DNA reads TGTGCCAGCAGCGTGACTAGCGGGGGAGATACGCAGTATTTT. This codes for CASSVTSGGDTQYF.

This chain joins TRBV5-6 and TRBJ2-1, with 9 bases lining up with TRBD2. The V gene end was trimmed by 0 bases and the J gene end by 8 bases; junction bases not matched to a gene: 6. The germline V gene encodes CDR1 SGHDT and CDR2 YYEEEE. The CDR3 covers 15 residues. This CDR3 reads CASSLGSSGKDEQFF. For the CDR3, the DNA is TGTGCCAGCAGCTTGGGGTCTAGCGGGAAGGATGAGCAGTTCTTC.

The chain has TRBV6-1 and TRBJ2-7; D unresolved. The V gene lost 11 bases and the J gene lost 0 bases, with 17 bases spanning the gap. This CDR3 has 14 residues. Per germline, CDR1 MNHNS and CDR2 SASEGT. The CDR3 DNA sequence: TGTGCCTCGCAGGCCAGGCTAAGCTCCTACGAGCAGTACTTC. Protein: CASQARLSSYEQYF.

The chain joins TRBV30 to TRBJ1-2; TRBD1 might be the D (5 bases). CDR1 is GTSNPN, CDR2 SVGIG, per germline (reference sequence). This CDR3 contains 12 residues. V was pared by 5 bases and J by 1 base, with 8 bases between. The CDR3 nucleotides are TGTGCCTGGTCACAGGTTAACTATGGCTACACCTTC. The encoded protein is CAWSQVNYGYTF.

The rearrangement joins TRBV10-1 to TRBJ2-2, with TRBD2 identical over 7 bases. The V gene end was trimmed by 3 bases and the J gene end by 2 bases; junction bases not matched to a gene: 0. The germline CDR1 and CDR2 sequences are WNHNN and SYGVQD (reference sequence). The CDR3 has 14 amino acids. The CDR3 protein is CASSEAGNTGELFF. The CDR3 coding sequence is TGCGCCAGCAGTGAAGCGGGAAACACCGGGGAGCTGTTTTTT.

V usage is TRBV4-1 and J usage is TRBJ2-7; 10 nucleotides line up with TRBD2. The germline V gene encodes CDR1 MGHRA and CDR2 YSYEKL. With 4 bases clipped from V and 3 bases from J, the junction kept 6 bases outside the gene matches. The CDR3 sequence is 15 residues long. In DNA form, the CDR3 reads TGCGCCAGCAGCCCCGGGACTAGCGAGATCTACGAGCAGTACTTC. This sequence encodes CASSPGTSEIYEQYF.

A remark on this clone: Germline and junction disagree at one end, which may indicate a read error. The chain links TRBV4-1 to TRBJ2-3, with 11 bases identical to TRBD2. The germline gives CDR1 MGHRA, CDR2 YSYEKL. This CDR3 has 16 residues. CDR3 DNA: TGCGCCGGCAGCCAGGGACTAGCGGCGTACACAGATACGCAGTATTTT. This encodes CAGSQGLAAYTDTQYF.

This clone was found once. Here the CDR3 DNA reads TGCAGTGCCGGTGCCCTTAGCACAGATACGCAGTATTTT. Translating gives CSAGALSTDTQYF. The chain links TRBV29-1 to TRBJ2-3; D is undetermined. The CDR3 has 13 residues. Germline CDR1 reads SQVTM; CDR2 reads ANQGSEA.

CDR3 DNA sequence: TGTGCCAGCAGTGAAGCGGGACAGCGAGTCTACGAGCAGTACTTC. Its translation is CASSEAGQRVYEQYF. V and J are TRBV6-1 and TRBJ2-7; 7 nucleotides agree with TRBD1. V lost 0 bases and J lost 3; bases outside the gene matches: 5. The length of the CDR3 is 15 residues. Germline assignment: CDR1 MNHNS and CDR2 SASEGT.

This chain links TRBV25-1 with TRBJ1-5, with D possibly TRBD1 on 6 matching bases. The CDR3 runs to 14 residues. In germline, CDR1 is MGHDK, CDR2 SYGVNS. The germline V and J ends were trimmed by 5 bases and 4 bases, with 12 bases remaining between them. CDR3 in amino acids: CASSRPGANQPQHF. The CDR3 coding sequence is TGTGCCAGCAGTAGGCCAGGGGCAAATCAGCCCCAGCATTTT.

The chain joins TRBV28 to TRBJ2-1, with 16 bases lining up with TRBD2. The CDR3 is 18 residues long. V lost 6 bases to trimming and J lost 0 bases; unmatched junction nucleotides: 5. Germline V gene sequence: CDR1 MDHEN, CDR2 SYDVKM. This chain's CDR3 is CASSPGLAGGGSYNEQFF. Written as DNA, the CDR3 is TGTGCCAGCAGCCCGGGACTAGCGGGAGGGGGCTCCTACAATGAGCAGTTCTTC.

This rearrangement joins TRBV9 to TRBJ1-1; 10 bases are shared with TRBD1. The ends lost 3 bases at V and 5 bases at J; junction bases unmatched: 7. The CDR3 consists of 15 residues. Germline V lookup: CDR1 SGDLS, CDR2 YYNGEE. The chain's CDR3 is CASSAGTGVDTEAFF. CDR3 DNA sequence: TGTGCCAGCAGCGCCGGGACAGGGGTTGATACTGAAGCTTTCTTT.

The chain combines TRBV4-2 with TRBJ2-2, with TRBD2 as a possible D gene (5 bases). The V gene's germline CDR1 is LGHNA and CDR2 YNFKEQ. This CDR3 comprises 17 residues. The ends were cut back, 0 bases at V and 4 bases at J, with 15 bases in the middle. The CDR3 coding sequence is TGTGCCAGCAGCCAAGATTCCCCACATCGGGGCACCGGGGAGCTGTTTTTT. The encoded protein is CASSQDSPHRGTGELFF.

This clone occurred a few times. The V and J genes are TRBV28 and TRBJ2-7, with D possibly being TRBD1 (6 bases). V was clipped by 4 bases and J by 0 bases, with 22 bases between them. This CDR3 contains 18 residues. CDR1 and CDR2 from the germline V gene are MDHEN and SYDVKM. CDR3 in amino acids: CASSSSLTGLPLSYEQYF. CDR3 in DNA: TGTGCCAGCAGTTCTTCTCTAACAGGGCTCCCCCTCTCCTACGAGCAGTACTTC.

The chain combines TRBV18 with TRBJ2-5, with 9 bases that match TRBD1. The germline V gene has CDR1 KGHSH and CDR2 LQKENI. CDR3 length: 14 residues. Unmatched junction bases numbered 7, after V lost 0 bases and J lost 11 bases. The CDR3: CASSPPVGQGKQYF. The CDR3 coding sequence is TGTGCCAGCTCACCACCGGTGGGACAGGGAAAGCAGTACTTC. Filled out from reference TRBV18 and TRBJ2-5, the complete variable domain reads NAGVMQNPRHLVRRRGQEARLRCSPMKGHSHVYWYRQLPEEGLKFMVYLQKENIIDESGMPKERFSAEFPKEGPSILRIQQVVRGDSAAYFCASSPPVGQGKQYFGPGTRLLVL.

The chain employs TRBV15 and TRBJ1-6; D perhaps matches TRBD1 (5 bases). The V gene's germline CDR1 is LNHNV and CDR2 YYDKDF (reference sequence). The CDR3 has 14 amino acids. V was cut by 2 bases and J by 6 bases, with 8 bases left in between. The CDR3, as DNA: TGTGCCACCAGCAGAAAAGACAGTAATTCACCCCTCCACTTT. It encodes CATSRKDSNSPLHF.